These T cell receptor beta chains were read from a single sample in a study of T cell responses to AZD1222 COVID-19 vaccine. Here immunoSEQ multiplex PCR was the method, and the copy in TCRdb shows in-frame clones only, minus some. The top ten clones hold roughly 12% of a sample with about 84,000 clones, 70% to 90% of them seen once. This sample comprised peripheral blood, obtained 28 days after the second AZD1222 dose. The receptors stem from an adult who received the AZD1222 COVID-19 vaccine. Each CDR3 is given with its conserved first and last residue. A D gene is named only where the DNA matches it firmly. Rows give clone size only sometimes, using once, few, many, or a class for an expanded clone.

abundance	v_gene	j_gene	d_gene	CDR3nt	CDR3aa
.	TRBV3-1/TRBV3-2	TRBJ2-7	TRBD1	TGTGCCAGCAGCCAAGTGTGGACAGGGTCCTACGAGCAGTACTTC	CASSQVWTGSYEQYF
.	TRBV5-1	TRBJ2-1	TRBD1	TGCGCCAGCAGCTTGACCGGACAGGACTGGGGTGAGCAGTTCTTC	CASSLTGQDWGEQFF
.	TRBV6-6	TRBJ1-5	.	TGTGCCAGCCTAAATACGGTCAGGGCCGACGGTCAGCCCCAGCATTTT	CASLNTVRADGQPQHF
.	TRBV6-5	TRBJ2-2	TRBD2	TGTGCCAGCAGGGGACTAGGTCCCGGGGAGCTGTTTTTT	CASRGLGPGELFF
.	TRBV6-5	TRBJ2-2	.	TGTGCCAGCAGTCTCCAAGACACCGGGGAGCTGTTTTTT	CASSLQDTGELFF
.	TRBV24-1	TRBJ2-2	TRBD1	TGTGCCACCAATCCGGGACAGGGGAATGACTACACCGGGGAGCTGTTTTTT	CATNPGQGNDYTGELFF
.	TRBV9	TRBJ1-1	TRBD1	TGTGCCAGCAGCGTAGACCAGGGGGTTGGGGAGGCTTTCTTT	CASSVDQGVGEAFF
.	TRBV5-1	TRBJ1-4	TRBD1	TGCGCCAGCAGCGTGGACAGGGGTTATGAAAAACTGTTTTTT	CASSVDRGYEKLFF
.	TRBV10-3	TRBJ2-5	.	TGTGCCATCAGTGAGGGTGAGACCCAGTACTTC	CAISEGETQYF
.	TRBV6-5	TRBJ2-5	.	TGTGCCAGCTCCACTTCTAGTGGGGGGACCCAGTACTTC	CASSTSSGGTQYF
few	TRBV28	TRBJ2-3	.	TGTGCCAGCCTTAGTGGGCGGAGAGGAGGTGCAGATACGCAGTATTTT	CASLSGRRGGADTQYF
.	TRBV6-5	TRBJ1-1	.	TGTGCCAGCAGACCCACAGGGAACACTGAAGCTTTCTTT	CASRPTGNTEAFF
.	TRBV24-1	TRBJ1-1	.	TGTGCCACCAGTACCGGGGCAGGGCTGGGGACTGAAGCTTTCTTT	CATSTGAGLGTEAFF
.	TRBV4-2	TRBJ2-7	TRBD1	TGTGCCAGCAGCCCTTTACCGGGACAGGGGGCCTACGAGCAGTACTTC	CASSPLPGQGAYEQYF
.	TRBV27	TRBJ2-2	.	TGTGCCAGCAGGACGGGACCCTACACCGGGGAGCTGTTTTTT	CASRTGPYTGELFF
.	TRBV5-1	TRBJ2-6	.	TGCGCCAGCAGCTTATGGGGTGACTCTGGGGCCAACGTCCTGACTTTC	CASSLWGDSGANVLTF
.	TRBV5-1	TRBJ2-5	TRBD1	TGCGCCAGCAGCGAGGGACAGCCAAAAAGGGAGACCCAGTACTTC	CASSEGQPKRETQYF
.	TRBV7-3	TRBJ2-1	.	TGTGCCAGCAGCTTAACTGTTGCTTATAACAATGAGCAGTTCTTC	CASSLTVAYNNEQFF
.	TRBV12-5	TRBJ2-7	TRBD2	TGTGCTAGTGGTTTCAGGACTAGCGGGAGGCTCGAGCAGTACTTC	CASGFRTSGRLEQYF
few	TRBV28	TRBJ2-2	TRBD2	TGTGCCAGCAGCGTTTGGGGACTAGCGGGAGGGCCCGGGGAGCTGTTTTTT	CASSVWGLAGGPGELFF
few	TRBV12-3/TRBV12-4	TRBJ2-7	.	TGTGCCAGCACCACTTGGGGGGGCGGCGAGCAGTACTTC	CASTTWGGGEQYF
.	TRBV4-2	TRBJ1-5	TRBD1	TGTGCCAGCAGCCGTTCAATGGGTCGGGACAGGGGTAATCAGCCCCAGCATTTT	CASSRSMGRDRGNQPQHF
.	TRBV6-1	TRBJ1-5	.	TGTGCCAGCAGTGAGTACCCCACTCAGCCCCAGCATTTT	CASSEYPTQPQHF
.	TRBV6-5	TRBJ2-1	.	TGTGCCAGCAGTAGCCAGTACAATGAGCAGTTCTTC	CASSSQYNEQFF
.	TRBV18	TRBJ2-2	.	TGTGCCAGCTCACCATGGGCGGCGAACACCGGGGAGCTGTTTTTT	CASSPWAANTGELFF
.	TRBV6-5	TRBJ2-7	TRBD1	TGTGCCAGCAGTTACTCACGGGGACAGGGGGGAGAGCAGTACTTC	CASSYSRGQGGEQYF
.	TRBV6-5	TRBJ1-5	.	TGTGCCAGCAGTTACGACGGACAGCTACATCAGCCCCAGCATTTT	CASSYDGQLHQPQHF
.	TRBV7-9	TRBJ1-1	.	TGTGCCAGCAGCTTAGCGTCTGGGAACACTGAAGCTTTCTTT	CASSLASGNTEAFF
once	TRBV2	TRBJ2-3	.	TGTGCCAGCACAGCCGAATCTAGCACAGATACGCAGTATTTT	CASTAESSTDTQYF
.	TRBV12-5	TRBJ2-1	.	TGTGCTAGTGGCCTCCAGGAATTTGGTGAGCAGTTCTTC	CASGLQEFGEQFF
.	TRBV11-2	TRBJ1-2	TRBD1	TGTGCCAGCAGCTCGACAGGGGCGAACTATGGCTACACCTTC	CASSSTGANYGYTF
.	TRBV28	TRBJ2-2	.	TGTGCCAGTCAGGGCACCGGGGAGCTGTTTTTT	CASQGTGELFF
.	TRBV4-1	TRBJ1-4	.	TGCGCCAGCAGCCAAGTCTACTGGGAAAGACTGTTTTTT	CASSQVYWERLFF
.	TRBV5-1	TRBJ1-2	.	TGCGCCAGCAGCTTGGCCGCACAGGGCAATGGCTACACCTTC	CASSLAAQGNGYTF
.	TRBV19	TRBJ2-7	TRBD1	TGTGCCAGTAGTATTGGACAGGGGTATCGGGAGCAGTACTTC	CASSIGQGYREQYF
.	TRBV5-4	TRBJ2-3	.	TGTGCCAGCAGCTTGGACAGGGCCGATACGCAGTATTTT	CASSLDRADTQYF
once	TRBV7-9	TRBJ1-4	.	TGTGCCAGCAGCCAATATGAAAAACTGTTTTTT	CASSQYEKLFF
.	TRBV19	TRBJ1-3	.	TGTGCCAGTAGTATCGGGCAGCCATCTGGAAACACCATATATTTT	CASSIGQPSGNTIYF
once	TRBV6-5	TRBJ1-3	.	TGTGCCACAGGGACCGGTTGGGGCTCTGGAAACACCATATATTTT	CATGTGWGSGNTIYF
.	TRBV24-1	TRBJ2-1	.	TGTGCCACCAGTGATGCGAGTGACAATGAGCAGTTCTTC	CATSDASDNEQFF
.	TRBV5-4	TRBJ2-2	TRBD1	TGTGCCAGCAGCTTCTCGGGACAGGGGGCAACCGGGGAGCTGTTTTTT	CASSFSGQGATGELFF
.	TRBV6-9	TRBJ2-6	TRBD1	TGTGCCAGCAGTTACCTCGGACAGGGGGCGCCTGGGGCCAACGTCCTGACTTTC	CASSYLGQGAPGANVLTF
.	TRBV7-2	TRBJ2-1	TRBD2	TGTGCCAGCAGCCCCGGGACTAGCGGGGCCTTCTACAATGAGCAGTTCTTC	CASSPGTSGAFYNEQFF
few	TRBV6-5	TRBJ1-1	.	TGTGCCAGCAGTTACGTGTCTGAAGCTTTCTTT	CASSYVSEAFF
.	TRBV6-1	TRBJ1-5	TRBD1	TGTGCCAGCAGTAAAGTACAGGGGGCGAGTAATCAGCCCCAGCATTTT	CASSKVQGASNQPQHF
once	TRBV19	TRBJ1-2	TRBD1	TGTGCCAGTAGTATCAGGGAGGGGGCTATTGGCTACACCTTC	CASSIREGAIGYTF
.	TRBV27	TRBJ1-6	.	TGTGCCAGCACCTCTCCTGACGGGGGGCGTGGGAATTCACCCCTCCACTTT	CASTSPDGGRGNSPLHF
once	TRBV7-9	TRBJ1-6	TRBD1	TGTGCCAGCAGCTTAGGGGCAGGGGGCTCCTATAATTCACCCCTCCACTTT	CASSLGAGGSYNSPLHF
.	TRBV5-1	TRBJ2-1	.	TGCGCCAGCAGTTACTCGGATGAGCAGTTCTTC	CASSYSDEQFF
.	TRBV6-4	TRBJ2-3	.	TGTGCCAGCAGTGAGCAGGGAGGCACAGATACGCAGTATTTT	CASSEQGGTDTQYF
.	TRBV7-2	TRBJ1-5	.	TGTGCCAGCAGCTTAGATCCAGGGTATCAGCCCCAGCATTTT	CASSLDPGYQPQHF
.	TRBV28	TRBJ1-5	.	TGTGCCAGCAGTAGGGCTCTAAGGGGCAATCAGCCCCAGCATTTT	CASSRALRGNQPQHF